This T cell receptor beta chain was captured by sequencing in a study of cytomegalovirus exposure and HLA in healthy donors. Study-level results: Excluded: some indistinguishable V segments such as TRBV6-2 and TRBV6-3.

Note on this clone: Its antigen is unidentified.

PCR involved 60 Vbeta and 13 Jbeta primers. Measured with immunoSEQ multiplex PCR; TCRdb has only the in-frame clones, and not every one. Counted here are under 150,000 clones, over 70% occurring once; the ten biggest clones make up about 1.7%. The V gene end was trimmed by 4 bases and the J gene end by 0 bases; junction bases not matched to a gene: 6. The CDR3 consists of 16 residues. Germline CDR1 PRHDT, CDR2 FYEKMQ (reference sequence). The rearrangement joins TRBV13 to TRBJ1-1; 9 nucleotides line up with TRBD1. The sample comprised PBMCs. This receptor was taken from a woman in her 40s in good health and CMV-seronegative. This CDR3 is CASSYSGTGLNTEAFF. The CDR3 coding sequence is TGTGCCAGCAGCTACTCCGGGACAGGGTTGAACACTGAAGCTTTCTTT.